This T cell receptor (beta chain) was identified in a study of blood T cell repertoires in COVID-19. The wider study: Italy, Spain and the United States were the sources of the convalescent and acute COVID-19 samples. T cells, B-cell-depleted T cells, or PBMCs supplied cDNA or gDNA.

In germline, CDR1 is SGHVS, CDR2 FQNEAQ. V shed 5 bases, J shed 6 bases, and the junction held 10 bases outside the gene matches. This CDR3 is built from 15 residues. In the study's own analysis: Amplification of reference gene primers provided the estimated nucleated cell counts. TCRdb's table, derived via immunoSEQ multiplex PCR, lists solely in-frame clones and lacks some. V and J calls and clone size are copied from that table; D and trimming were computed from the DNA. The sample contains hundreds of thousands of clones, 85% to 90% of which appear only once. The table lists this clone with a few counts.

The sample comprised peripheral blood. This clonotype originated in a man aged 45-65 years with acute or convalescent COVID-19. The chain combines TRBV7-8 with TRBJ1-2, with 9 nucleotides matching TRBD1. CDR3 bases: TGTGCCAGCAGCCCTCCGGGACAGGGATTTCATGGCTACACCTTC. Translating gives CASSPPGQGFHGYTF. Together with reference TRBV7-8 and TRBJ1-2, the CDR3 gives the full variable domain: GAGVSQSPRYKVAKRGQDVALRCDPISGHVSLFWYQQALGQGPEFLTYFQNEAQLDKSGLPSDRFFAERPEGSVSTLKIQRTQQEDSAVYLCASSPPGQGFHGYTFGSGTRLTVV.